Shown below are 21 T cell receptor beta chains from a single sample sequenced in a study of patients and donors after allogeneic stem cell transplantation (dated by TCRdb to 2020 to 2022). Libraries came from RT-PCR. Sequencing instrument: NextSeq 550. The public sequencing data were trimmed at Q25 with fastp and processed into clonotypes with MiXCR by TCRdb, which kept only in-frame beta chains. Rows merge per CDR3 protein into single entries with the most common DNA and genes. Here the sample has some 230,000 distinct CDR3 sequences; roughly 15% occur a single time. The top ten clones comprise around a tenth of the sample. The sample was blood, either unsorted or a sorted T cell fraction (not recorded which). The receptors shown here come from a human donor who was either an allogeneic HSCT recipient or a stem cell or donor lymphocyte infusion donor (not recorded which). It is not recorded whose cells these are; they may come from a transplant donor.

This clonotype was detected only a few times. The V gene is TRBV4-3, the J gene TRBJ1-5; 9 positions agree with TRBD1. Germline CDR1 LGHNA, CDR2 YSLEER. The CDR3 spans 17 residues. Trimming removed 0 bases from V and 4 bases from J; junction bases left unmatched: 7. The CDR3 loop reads CASSQEIGQGRNQPQHF. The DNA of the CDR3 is TGCGCCAGCAGCCAAGAGATCGGACAGGGGAGGAATCAGCCCCAGCATTTT.

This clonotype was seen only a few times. In DNA, the CDR3 is TGCGCCAGCAGCCCTTGGGATCGAGCCGGGACAGACTACGAGCAGTACTTC. Its protein product is CASSPWDRAGTDYEQYF. The V and J genes are TRBV5-1 and TRBJ2-7, with 7 bases aligning to TRBD1. This CDR3 has 17 residues. Germline V gene sequence: CDR1 SGHRS, CDR2 YFSETQ. J gave up 3 bases and V 4 bases, and 16 bases lay outside the gene matches.

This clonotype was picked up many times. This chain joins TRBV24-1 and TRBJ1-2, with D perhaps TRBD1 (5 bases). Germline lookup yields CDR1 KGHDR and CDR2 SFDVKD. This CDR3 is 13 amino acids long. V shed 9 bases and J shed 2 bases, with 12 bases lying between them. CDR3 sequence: CATWDGINYGYTF. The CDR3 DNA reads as TGTGCCACCTGGGACGGAATAAACTATGGCTACACCTTC.

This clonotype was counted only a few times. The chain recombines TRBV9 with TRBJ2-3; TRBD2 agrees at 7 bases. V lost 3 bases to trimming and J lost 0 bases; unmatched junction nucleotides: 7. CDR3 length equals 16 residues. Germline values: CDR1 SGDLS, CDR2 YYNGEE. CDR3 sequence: CASSEGGRVSTDTQYF. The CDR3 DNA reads TGTGCCAGCAGCGAGGGTGGGAGGGTTAGCACAGATACGCAGTATTTT.

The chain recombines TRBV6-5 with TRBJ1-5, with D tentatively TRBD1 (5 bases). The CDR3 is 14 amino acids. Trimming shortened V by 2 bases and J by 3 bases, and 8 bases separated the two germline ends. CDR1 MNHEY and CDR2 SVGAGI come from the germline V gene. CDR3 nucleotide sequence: TGTGCCAGCAGTTACAGCAGGGTCAATCAGCCCCAGCATTTT. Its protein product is CASSYSRVNQPQHF.

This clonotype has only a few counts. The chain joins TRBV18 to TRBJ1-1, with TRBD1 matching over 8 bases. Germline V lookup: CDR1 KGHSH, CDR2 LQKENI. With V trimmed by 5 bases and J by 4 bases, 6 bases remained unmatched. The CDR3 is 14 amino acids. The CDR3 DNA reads TGTGCCAGCTCATCGACAGGGGCTAGCACTGAAGCTTTCTTT. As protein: CASSSTGASTEAFF.

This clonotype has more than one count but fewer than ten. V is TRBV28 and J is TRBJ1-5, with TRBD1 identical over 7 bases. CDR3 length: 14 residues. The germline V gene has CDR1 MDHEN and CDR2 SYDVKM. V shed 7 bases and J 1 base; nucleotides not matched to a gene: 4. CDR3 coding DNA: TGTGCCAGCAAAACGACAGGGAGCAATCAGCCCCAGCATTTT. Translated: CASKTTGSNQPQHF.

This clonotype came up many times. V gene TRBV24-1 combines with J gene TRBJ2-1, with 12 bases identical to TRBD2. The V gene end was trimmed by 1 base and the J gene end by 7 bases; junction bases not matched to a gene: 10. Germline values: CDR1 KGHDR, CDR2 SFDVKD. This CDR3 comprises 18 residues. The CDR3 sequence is CATSDFRLAGVQGNEQFF. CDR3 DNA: TGTGCCACCAGTGATTTTAGACTAGCGGGAGTTCAAGGGAATGAGCAGTTCTTC.

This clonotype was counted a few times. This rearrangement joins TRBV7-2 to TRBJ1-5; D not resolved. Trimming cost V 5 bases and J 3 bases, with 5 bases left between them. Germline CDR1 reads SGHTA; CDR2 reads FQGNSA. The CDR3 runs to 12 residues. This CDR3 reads CASSPDNQPQHF. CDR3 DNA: TGTGCCAGCAGCCCGGACAATCAGCCCCAGCATTTT.

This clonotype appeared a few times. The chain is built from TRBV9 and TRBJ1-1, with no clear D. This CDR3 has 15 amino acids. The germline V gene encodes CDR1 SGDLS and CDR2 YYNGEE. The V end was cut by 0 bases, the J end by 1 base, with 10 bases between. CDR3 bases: TGTGCCAGCAGCGTAGTGCAGGACGGGAACACTGAAGCTTTCTTT. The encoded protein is CASSVVQDGNTEAFF.

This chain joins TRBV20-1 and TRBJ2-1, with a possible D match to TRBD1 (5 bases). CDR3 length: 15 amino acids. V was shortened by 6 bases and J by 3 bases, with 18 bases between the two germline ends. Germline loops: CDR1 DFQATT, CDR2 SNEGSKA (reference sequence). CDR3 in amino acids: CSAPKGQPGYNEQFF. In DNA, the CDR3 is TGCAGTGCCCCAAAGGGGCAGCCCGGCTACAATGAGCAGTTCTTC.

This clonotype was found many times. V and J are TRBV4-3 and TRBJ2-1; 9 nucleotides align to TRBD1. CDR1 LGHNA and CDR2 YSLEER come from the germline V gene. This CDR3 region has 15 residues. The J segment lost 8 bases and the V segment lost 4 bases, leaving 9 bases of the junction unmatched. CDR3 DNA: TGCGCCAGCAGCCTACAGGGGGCATTGGTCCATGAGCAGTTCTTC. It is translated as CASSLQGALVHEQFF.

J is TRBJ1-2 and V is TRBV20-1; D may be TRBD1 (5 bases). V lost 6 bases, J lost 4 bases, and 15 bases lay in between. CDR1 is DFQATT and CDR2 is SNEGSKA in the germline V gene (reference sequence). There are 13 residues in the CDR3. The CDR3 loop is CSALTGQGYGYTF. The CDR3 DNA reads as TGCAGTGCCCTAACGGGGCAAGGCTATGGCTACACCTTC.

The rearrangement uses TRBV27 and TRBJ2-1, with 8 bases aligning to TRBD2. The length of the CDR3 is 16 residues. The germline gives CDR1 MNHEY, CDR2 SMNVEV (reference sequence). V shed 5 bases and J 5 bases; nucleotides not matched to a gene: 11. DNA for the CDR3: TGTGCCAGCAGTGTAGCCGGGAGGGCCAGTGACAATGAGCAGTTCTTC. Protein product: CASSVAGRASDNEQFF.

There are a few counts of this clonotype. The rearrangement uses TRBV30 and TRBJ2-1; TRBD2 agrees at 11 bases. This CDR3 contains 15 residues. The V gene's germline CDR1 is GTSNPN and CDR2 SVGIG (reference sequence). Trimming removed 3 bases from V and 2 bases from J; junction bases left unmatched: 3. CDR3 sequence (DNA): TGTGCCTGGAGACCGGGACTAGCGGCCTACAATGAGCAGTTCTTC. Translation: CAWRPGLAAYNEQFF.

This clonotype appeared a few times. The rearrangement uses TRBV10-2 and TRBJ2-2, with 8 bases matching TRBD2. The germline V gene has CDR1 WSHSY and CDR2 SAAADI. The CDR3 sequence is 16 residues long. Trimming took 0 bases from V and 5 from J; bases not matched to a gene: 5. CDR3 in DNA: TGCGCCAGCAGTGAGTCCCGGGCTAGCGGGACCGGGGAGCTGTTTTTT. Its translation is CASSESRASGTGELFF.

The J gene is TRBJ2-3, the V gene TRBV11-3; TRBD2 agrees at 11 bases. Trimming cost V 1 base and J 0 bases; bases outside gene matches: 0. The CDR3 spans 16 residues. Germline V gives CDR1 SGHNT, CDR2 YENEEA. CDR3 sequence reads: CASSLGTSGSTDTQYF. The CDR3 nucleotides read TGTGCCAGCAGCTTAGGGACTAGCGGGAGCACAGATACGCAGTATTTT.

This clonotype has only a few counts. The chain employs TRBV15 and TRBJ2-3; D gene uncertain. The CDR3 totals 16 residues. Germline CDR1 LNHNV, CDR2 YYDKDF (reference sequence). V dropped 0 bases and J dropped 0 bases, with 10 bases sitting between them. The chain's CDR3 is CATSRDLAVSTDTQYF. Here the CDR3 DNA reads TGTGCCACCAGCAGAGATTTGGCAGTTAGCACAGATACGCAGTATTTT.

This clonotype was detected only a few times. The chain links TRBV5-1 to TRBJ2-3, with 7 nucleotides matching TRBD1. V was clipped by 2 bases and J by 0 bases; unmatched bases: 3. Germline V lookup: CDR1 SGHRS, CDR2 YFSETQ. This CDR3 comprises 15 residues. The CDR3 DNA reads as TGCGCCAGCAGCTTTGCGGACAGGAGCACAGATACGCAGTATTTT. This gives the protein CASSFADRSTDTQYF.

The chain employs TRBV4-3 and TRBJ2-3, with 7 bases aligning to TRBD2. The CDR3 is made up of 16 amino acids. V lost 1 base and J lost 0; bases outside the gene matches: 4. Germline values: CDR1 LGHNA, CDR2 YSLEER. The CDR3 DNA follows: TGCGCCAGCAGCCAAGGACTAGCCTCTAGCACAGATACGCAGTATTTT. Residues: CASSQGLASSTDTQYF.

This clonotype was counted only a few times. CDR3 coding DNA: TGTGCCAGCAGCACTGACAGGGACACTGAAGCTTTCTTT. Amino acids: CASSTDRDTEAFF. This chain uses TRBV6-1 with TRBJ1-1, with 7 bases fitting TRBD1. With 6 bases clipped from V and 3 bases from J, the junction kept 4 bases outside the gene matches. Germline loops: CDR1 MNHNS, CDR2 SASEGT. The CDR3 spans 13 residues.